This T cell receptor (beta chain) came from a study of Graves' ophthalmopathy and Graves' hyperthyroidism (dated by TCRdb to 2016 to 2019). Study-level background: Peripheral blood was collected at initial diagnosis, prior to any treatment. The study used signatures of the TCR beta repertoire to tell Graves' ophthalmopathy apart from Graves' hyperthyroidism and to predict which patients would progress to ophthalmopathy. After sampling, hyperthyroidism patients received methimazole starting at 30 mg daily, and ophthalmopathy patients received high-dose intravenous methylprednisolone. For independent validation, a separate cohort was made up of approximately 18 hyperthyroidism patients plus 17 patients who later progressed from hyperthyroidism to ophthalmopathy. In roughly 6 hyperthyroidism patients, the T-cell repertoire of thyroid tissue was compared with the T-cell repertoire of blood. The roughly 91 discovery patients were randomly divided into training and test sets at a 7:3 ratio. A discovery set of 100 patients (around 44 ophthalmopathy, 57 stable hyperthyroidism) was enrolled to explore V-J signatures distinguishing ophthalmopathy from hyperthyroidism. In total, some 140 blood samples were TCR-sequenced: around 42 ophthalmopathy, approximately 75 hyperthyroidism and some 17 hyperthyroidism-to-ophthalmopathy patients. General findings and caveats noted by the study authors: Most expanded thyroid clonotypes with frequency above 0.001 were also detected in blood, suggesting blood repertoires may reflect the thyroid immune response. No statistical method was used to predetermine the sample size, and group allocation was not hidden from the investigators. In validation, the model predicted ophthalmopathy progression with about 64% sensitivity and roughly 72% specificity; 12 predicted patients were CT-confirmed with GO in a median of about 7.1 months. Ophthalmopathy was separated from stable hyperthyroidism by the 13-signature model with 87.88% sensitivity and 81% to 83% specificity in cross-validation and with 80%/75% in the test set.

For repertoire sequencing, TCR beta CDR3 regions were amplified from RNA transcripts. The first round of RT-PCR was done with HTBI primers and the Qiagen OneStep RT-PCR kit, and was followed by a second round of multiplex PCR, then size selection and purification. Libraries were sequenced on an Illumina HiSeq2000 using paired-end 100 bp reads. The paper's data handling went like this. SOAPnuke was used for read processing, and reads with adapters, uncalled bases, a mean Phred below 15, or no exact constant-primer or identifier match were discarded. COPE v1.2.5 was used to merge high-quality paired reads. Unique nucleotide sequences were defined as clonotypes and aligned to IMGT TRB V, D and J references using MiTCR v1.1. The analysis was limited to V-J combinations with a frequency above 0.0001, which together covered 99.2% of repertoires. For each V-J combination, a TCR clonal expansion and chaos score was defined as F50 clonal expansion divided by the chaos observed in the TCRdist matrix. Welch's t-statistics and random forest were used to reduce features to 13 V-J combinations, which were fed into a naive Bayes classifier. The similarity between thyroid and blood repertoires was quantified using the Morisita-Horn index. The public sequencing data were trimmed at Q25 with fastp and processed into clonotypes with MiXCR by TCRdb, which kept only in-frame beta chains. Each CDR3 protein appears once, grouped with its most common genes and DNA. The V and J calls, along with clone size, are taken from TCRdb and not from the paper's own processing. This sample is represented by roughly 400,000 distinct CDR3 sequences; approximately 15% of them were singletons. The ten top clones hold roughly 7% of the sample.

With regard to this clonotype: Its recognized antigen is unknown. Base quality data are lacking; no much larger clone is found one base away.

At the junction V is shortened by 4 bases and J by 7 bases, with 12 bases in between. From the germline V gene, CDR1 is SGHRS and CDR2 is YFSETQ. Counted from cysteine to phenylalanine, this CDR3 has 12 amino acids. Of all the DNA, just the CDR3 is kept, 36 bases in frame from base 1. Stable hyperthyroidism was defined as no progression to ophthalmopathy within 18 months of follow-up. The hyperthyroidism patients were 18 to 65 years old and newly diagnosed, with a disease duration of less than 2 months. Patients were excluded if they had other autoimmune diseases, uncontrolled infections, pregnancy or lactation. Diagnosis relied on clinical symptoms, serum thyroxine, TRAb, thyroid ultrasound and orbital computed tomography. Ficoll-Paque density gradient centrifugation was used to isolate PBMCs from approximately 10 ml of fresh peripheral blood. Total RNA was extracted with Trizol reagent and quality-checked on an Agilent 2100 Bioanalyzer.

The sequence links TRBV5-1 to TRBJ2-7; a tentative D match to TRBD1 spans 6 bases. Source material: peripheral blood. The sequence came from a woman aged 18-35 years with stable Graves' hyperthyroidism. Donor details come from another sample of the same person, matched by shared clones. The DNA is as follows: TGCGCCAGCAGCCCGTACAGGGAAGAGCAGTACTTC. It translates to CASSPYREEQYF.